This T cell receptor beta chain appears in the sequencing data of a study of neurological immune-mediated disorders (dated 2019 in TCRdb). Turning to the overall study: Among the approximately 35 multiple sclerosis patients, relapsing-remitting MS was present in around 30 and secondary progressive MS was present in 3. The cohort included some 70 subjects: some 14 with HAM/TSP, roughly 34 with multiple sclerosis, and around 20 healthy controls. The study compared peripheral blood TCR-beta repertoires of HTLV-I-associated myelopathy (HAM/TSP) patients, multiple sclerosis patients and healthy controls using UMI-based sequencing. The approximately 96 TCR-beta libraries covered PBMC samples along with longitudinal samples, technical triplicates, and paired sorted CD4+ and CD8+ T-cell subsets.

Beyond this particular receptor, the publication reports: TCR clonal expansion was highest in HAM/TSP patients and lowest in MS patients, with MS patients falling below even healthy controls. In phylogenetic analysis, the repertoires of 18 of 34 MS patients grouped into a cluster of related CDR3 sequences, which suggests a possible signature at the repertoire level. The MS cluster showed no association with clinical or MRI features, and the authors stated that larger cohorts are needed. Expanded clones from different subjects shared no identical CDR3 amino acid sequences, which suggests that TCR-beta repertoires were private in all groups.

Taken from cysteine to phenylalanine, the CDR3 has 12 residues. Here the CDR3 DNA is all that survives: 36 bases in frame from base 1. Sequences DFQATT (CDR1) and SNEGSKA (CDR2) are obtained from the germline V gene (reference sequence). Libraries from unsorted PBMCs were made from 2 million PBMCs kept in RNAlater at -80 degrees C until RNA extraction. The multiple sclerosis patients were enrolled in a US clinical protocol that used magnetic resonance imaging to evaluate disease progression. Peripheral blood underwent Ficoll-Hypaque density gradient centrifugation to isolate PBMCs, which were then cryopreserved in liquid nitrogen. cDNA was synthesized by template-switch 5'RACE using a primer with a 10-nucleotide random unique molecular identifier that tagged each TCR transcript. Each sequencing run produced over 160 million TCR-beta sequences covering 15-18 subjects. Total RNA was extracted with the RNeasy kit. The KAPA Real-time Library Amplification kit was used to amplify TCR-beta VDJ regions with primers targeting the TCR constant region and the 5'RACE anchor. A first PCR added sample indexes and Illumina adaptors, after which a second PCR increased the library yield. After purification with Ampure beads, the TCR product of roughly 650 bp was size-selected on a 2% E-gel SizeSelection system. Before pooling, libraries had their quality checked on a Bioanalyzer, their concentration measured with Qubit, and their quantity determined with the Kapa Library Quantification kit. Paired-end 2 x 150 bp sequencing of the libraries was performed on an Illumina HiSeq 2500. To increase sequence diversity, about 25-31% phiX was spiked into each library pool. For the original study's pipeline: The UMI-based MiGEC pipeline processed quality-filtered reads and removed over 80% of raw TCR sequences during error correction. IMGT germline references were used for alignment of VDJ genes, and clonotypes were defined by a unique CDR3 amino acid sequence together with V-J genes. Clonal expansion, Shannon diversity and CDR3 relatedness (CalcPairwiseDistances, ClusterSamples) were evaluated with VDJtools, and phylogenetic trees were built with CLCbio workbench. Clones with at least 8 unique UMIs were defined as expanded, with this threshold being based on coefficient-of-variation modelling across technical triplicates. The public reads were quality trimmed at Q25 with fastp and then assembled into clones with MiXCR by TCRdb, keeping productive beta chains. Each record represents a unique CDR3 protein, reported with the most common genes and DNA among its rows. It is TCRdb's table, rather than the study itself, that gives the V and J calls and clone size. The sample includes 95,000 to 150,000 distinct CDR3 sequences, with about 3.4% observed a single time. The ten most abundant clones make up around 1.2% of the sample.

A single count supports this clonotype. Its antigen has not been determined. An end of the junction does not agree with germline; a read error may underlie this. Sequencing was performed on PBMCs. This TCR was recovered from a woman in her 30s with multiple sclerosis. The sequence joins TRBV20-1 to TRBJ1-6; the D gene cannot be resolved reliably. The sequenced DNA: TGCAGTGCTAGTCTGCCCAATTCAACCCTCAACTTT. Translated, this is CSASLPNSTLNF.